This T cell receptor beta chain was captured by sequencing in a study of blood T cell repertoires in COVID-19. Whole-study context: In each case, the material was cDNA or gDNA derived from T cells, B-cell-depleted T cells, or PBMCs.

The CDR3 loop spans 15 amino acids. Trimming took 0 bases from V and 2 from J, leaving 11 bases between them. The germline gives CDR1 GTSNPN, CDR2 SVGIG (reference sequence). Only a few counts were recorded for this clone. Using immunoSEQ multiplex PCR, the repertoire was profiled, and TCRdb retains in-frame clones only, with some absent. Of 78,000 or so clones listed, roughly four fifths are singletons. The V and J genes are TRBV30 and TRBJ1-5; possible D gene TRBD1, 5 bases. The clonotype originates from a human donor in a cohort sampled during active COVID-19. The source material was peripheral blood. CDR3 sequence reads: CAWSVGGGGNQPQHF. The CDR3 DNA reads TGTGCCTGGAGTGTTGGGGGAGGAGGCAATCAGCCCCAGCATTTT. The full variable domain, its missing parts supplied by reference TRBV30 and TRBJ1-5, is SQTIHQWPATLVQPVGSPLSLECTVEGTSNPNLYWYRQAAGRGLQLLFYSVGIGQISSEVPQNLSASRPQDRQFILSSKKLLLSDSGFYLCAWSVGGGGNQPQHFGDGTRLSIL.